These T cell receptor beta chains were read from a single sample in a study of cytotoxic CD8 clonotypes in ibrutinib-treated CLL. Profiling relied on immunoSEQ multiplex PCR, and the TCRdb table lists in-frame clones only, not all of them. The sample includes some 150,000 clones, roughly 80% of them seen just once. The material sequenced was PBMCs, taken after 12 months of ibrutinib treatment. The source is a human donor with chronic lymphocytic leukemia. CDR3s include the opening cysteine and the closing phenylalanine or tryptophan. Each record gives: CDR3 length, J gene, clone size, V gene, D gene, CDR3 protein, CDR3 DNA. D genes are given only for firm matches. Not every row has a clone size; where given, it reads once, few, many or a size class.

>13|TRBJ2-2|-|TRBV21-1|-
CASSKAMAGELFF
TGTGCCAGCAGCAAAGCGATGGCCGGGGAGCTGTTTTTT
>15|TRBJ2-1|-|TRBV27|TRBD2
CASTIGTSGTNEQFF
TGTGCCAGCACTATAGGGACTAGCGGGACCAATGAGCAGTTCTTC
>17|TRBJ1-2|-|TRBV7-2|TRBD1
CASSLAYRGWNPYGYTF
TGTGCCAGCAGCTTAGCTTACAGGGGGTGGAACCCCTATGGCTACACCTTC
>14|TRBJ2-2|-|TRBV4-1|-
CASSREGGTGELFF
TGCGCCAGCAGTCGAGAGGGGGGCACCGGGGAGCTGTTTTTT
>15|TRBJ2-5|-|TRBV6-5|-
CASSYSYRNQETQYF
TGTGCCAGCAGTTACTCTTACAGGAATCAAGAGACCCAGTACTTC
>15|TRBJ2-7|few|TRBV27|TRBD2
CASSLSGSGGYEQYF
TGTGCCAGCAGTTTATCCGGTAGCGGGGGTTACGAGCAGTACTTC
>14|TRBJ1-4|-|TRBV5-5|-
CASSATGVNEKLFF
TGTGCCAGCAGCGCGACAGGCGTCAATGAAAAACTGTTTTTT
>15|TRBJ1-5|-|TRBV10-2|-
CASSADRWGNQPQHF
TGCGCCAGCAGTGCTGACAGGTGGGGCAATCAGCCCCAGCATTTT
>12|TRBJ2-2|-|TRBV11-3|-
CASSLSPGELFF
TGTGCCAGCAGCTTATCCCCCGGGGAGCTGTTTTTT
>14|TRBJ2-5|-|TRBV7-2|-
CASSPAGHQETQYF
TGTGCCAGCAGCCCGGCAGGACACCAAGAGACCCAGTACTTC
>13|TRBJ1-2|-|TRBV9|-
CASSVATRSGYTF
TGTGCCAGCAGCGTAGCAACCAGGAGTGGCTACACCTTC
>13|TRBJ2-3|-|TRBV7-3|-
CASSFIPQDTQYF
TGTGCCAGCAGCTTCATTCCACAAGATACGCAGTATTTT
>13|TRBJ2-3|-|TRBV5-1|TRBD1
CASNTGDTDTQYF
TGCGCCAGCAATACAGGGGACACAGATACGCAGTATTTT
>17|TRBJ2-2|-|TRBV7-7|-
CASSLNWGVGNTGELFF
TGTGCTAGCAGCTTAAACTGGGGAGTAGGAAACACCGGGGAGCTGTTTTTT
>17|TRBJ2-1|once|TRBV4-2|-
CASSQDPGRTSYNEQFF
TGTGCCAGCAGCCAAGATCCGGGGCGGACCTCCTACAATGAGCAGTTCTTC
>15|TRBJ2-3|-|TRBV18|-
CASSPRLATTDTQYF
TGTGCCAGCTCACCAAGGCTAGCGACCACAGATACGCAGTATTTT
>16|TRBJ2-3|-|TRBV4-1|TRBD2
CASTMGLAPATDTQYF
TGCGCCAGCACAATGGGACTAGCTCCTGCCACAGATACGCAGTATTTT
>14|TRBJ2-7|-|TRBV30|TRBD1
CAWAQTGHAYEQYF
TGTGCCTGGGCCCAGACAGGGCATGCCTACGAGCAGTACTTC
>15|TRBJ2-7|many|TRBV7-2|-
CASSAFSGTSYEQYF
TGTGCCAGCAGCGCCTTCTCCGGGACTTCCTACGAGCAGTACTTC
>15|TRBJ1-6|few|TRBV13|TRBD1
CASSPTGTGDSPLHF
TGTGCCAGCAGCCCTACCGGGACAGGGGATTCACCCCTCCACTTT
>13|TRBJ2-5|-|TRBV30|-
CAWSVSLQETQYF
TGTGCCTGGAGTGTATCACTACAAGAGACCCAGTACTTC
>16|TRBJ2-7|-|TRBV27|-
CASSLYTGVNTYEQYF
TGTGCCAGCAGTTTATATACAGGAGTGAACACCTACGAGCAGTACTTC
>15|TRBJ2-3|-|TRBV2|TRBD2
CASSRLAGQTTDKYF
TGCGCCAGCAGCCGACTAGCGGGGCAGACTACGGATAAGTATTTT
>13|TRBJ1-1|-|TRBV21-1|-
CASSLLHNTEAFF
TGTGCCAGCAGCCTACTTCACAACACTGAAGCTTTCTTT